These 22 T cell receptor beta chains share one sample of origin, sequenced in a study of blood T cell repertoires in COVID-19. Assay used: immunoSEQ multiplex PCR; TCRdb lists only in-frame clones, some missing. The table includes some 290,000 clones, 90% detected once. Specimen: peripheral blood. These receptors came from a woman in her thirties or forties with COVID-19, enrolled during active disease.

The V and J genes are TRBV27 and TRBJ1-6, with 9 bases lining up with TRBD1. The trim removed 1 base at V and 9 bases at J, leaving 4 bases unmatched. Germline lookup yields CDR1 MNHEY and CDR2 SMNVEV (reference sequence). The CDR3 runs 15 residues. CDR3 residues: CASSLLDRGRSPLHF. As DNA, the CDR3 is TGTGCCAGCAGTTTATTGGACAGGGGTCGTTCACCCCTCCACTTT.

In DNA form, the CDR3 reads TGTGCCAGCTGCGATGCGGGGGGGGTGGGAGATACGCAGTATTTT. Translation: CASCDAGGVGDTQYF. This chain joins TRBV25-1 and TRBJ2-3, with 9 bases that match TRBD2. Germline loops: CDR1 MGHDK, CDR2 SYGVNS. Unmatched junction bases numbered 11, after V lost 8 bases and J lost 5 bases. CDR3 length equals 15 residues.

V is TRBV6-2 or TRBV6-3 and J is TRBJ2-1; tentatively, D is TRBD1 (5 bases). Germline loops: CDR1 MNHEY, CDR2 SVGEGT. Trimming removed 2 bases from V and 10 bases from J, with 12 bases in between. The CDR3 totals 13 residues. The CDR3 is CASSYEWAGEQFF. The CDR3 DNA reads TGTGCCAGCAGTTACGAATGGGCAGGGGAGCAGTTCTTC.

The genes are TRBV27 and TRBJ1-5; possibly TRBD1 for D (6 bases). V dropped 5 bases and J dropped 7 bases, with 18 bases sitting between them. This CDR3 has 15 residues. Germline V gene lookup returns CDR1 MNHEY and CDR2 SMNVEV (reference sequence). CDR3 DNA: TGTGCCAGCAGTCCCCTCCAGGGGTCAATGCAGCCCCAGCATTTT. Protein: CASSPLQGSMQPQHF.

V and J are TRBV27 and TRBJ1-1; 8 bases are a match to TRBD1. CDR1 MNHEY and CDR2 SMNVEV come from the germline V gene (reference sequence). Trimming at V came to 6 bases and at J to 4 bases, leaving 7 bases not matched to a gene. CDR3 length: 14 amino acids. CDR3 amino acids: CASSRRQGRTEAFF. The CDR3 DNA is TGTGCCAGCAGCAGGAGACAGGGGCGCACTGAAGCTTTCTTT.

The CDR3 region is CASSLGAREQFF. The DNA of the CDR3 is TGTGCCAGCAGCTTAGGGGCCAGGGAGCAGTTCTTC. The chain has TRBV7-9 and TRBJ2-1; D uncertain. V lost 1 base and J 10 bases, leaving 8 bases between the germline ends. The V gene's germline CDR1 is SEHNR and CDR2 FQNEAQ (reference sequence). The CDR3 contains 12 residues.

The V and J genes are TRBV6-5 and TRBJ2-7; no clear D gene. Germline V gene lookup returns CDR1 MNHEY and CDR2 SVGAGI. V was shortened by 0 bases and J by 9 bases, with 12 bases between the two germline ends. The CDR3 has 13 amino acids. Written as DNA, the CDR3 is TGTGCCAGCAGTTACTCTGGCCCGACGGGGCAGTACTTC. It encodes CASSYSGPTGQYF.

This chain uses TRBV4-3 with TRBJ1-3; the D gene is possibly TRBD1 (5 bases). The CDR3 totals 16 residues. Per germline, CDR1 LGHNA and CDR2 YSLEER. Trimming cost V 3 bases and J 0 bases, with 12 bases left between them. CDR3 nucleotide sequence: TGCGCCAGCAGCCAGCTAAGGGGTTTCTCTGGAAACACCATATATTTT. It yields the protein CASSQLRGFSGNTIYF.

The chain recombines TRBV6-2 or TRBV6-3 with TRBJ2-1; 11 bases fit TRBD2. V shed 4 bases, J shed 7 bases, and the junction held 6 bases outside the gene matches. This CDR3 region has 15 residues. Germline assignment: CDR1 MNHEY and CDR2 SVGEGT. The chain's CDR3 is CASSFSGGVGNEQFF. In DNA form, the CDR3 reads TGTGCCAGCAGTTTTAGCGGGGGGGTCGGGAATGAGCAGTTCTTC.

The chain employs TRBV28 and TRBJ2-3; D not certain. The CDR3 runs 15 residues. Trimming pared 6 bases from V and 6 bases from J, leaving 19 bases between. The germline gives CDR1 MDHEN, CDR2 SYDVKM. CDR3 nucleotides: TGTGCCAGCAGACCGAGTGGGTTAGAGGCGGATACGCAGTATTTT. It specifies CASRPSGLEADTQYF.

To note about this clone: Compared with germline, one end of the junction differs, possibly owing to a read error. Other DNA sequences in this sample translate to the same CDR3. The rearrangement links TRBV28 to TRBJ1-2; 7 bases match TRBD1. The CDR3 spans 14 residues. Germline assignment: CDR1 MDHEN and CDR2 SYDVKM. CDR3 amino acids: CASSLDRNNYGYTF. The CDR3 DNA is TGCGCCAGCAGTCTGGACAGGAATAACTATGGCTACACCTTC.

The V call is TRBV5-1, the J call TRBJ1-6, with unresolved D. With 4 bases removed from V and 10 bases from J, the gap between germline ends came to 18 bases. Germline V gene lookup returns CDR1 SGHRS and CDR2 YFSETQ. The CDR3 loop spans 15 amino acids. The CDR3 here is CASSVRGSDGSPLHF. The CDR3 DNA is TGCGCCAGCAGCGTCCGGGGTTCCGACGGCTCACCCCTCCACTTT.

Only one count was recorded for this clone. This chain links TRBV11-2 with TRBJ1-2; a possible D gene is TRBD1 (5 bases). Trimming left V 1 base short and J 3 bases short, with 9 bases between. The germline CDR1 and CDR2 sequences are SGHAT and FQNNGV. The CDR3 is made up of 14 amino acids. The CDR3 sequence: CASSLGQGYYGYTF. DNA of the CDR3: TGTGCCAGCAGCTTAGGGCAGGGCTACTATGGCTACACCTTC.

V is TRBV15 and J is TRBJ1-1; a possible D gene is TRBD1 (6 bases). Trimming cost V 5 bases and J 1 base, with 8 bases left between them. Germline V CDR1 and CDR2: LNHNV, YYDKDF (reference sequence). The CDR3 runs 13 residues. DNA of the CDR3: TGTGCCACCAGCGGACAGAGGAACACTGAAGCTTTCTTT. Translated, it gives CATSGQRNTEAFF.

The chain is built from TRBV6-5 and TRBJ1-1; maybe TRBD1 (6 bases). CDR3 size: 15 residues. The germline V and J ends were trimmed by 2 bases and 4 bases, with 14 bases remaining between them. Germline CDR1 and CDR2: MNHEY and SVGAGI. CDR3 region: CASSYSAGASTEAFF. The CDR3 nucleotides read TGTGCCAGCAGTTACAGCGCAGGGGCGAGCACTGAAGCTTTCTTT.

The chain links TRBV6-2 or TRBV6-3 to TRBJ1-1; D is ambiguous. This CDR3 has 14 amino acids. Per germline, CDR1 MNHEY and CDR2 SVGEGT. Deletions cut 6 bases from V and 5 bases from J, with 16 bases between. The CDR3 DNA sequence: TGTGCCAGCAGCCCTACAAGGAGAGCTACTGAAGCTTTCTTT. Translated: CASSPTRRATEAFF.

The rearrangement uses TRBV4-1 and TRBJ1-1; 8 positions agree with TRBD1. This CDR3 comprises 18 residues. The ends lost 2 bases at V and 7 bases at J; junction bases unmatched: 18. CDR1 is MGHRA, CDR2 YSYEKL, per germline. The CDR3 reads CASSQRLSSQGASIEAFF. In nucleotides, the CDR3 is TGCGCCAGCAGCCAAAGACTATCTTCCCAGGGGGCGAGTATTGAAGCTTTCTTT.

This clone appeared a single time. The V gene is TRBV19, the J gene TRBJ2-3; D is undetermined. The CDR3 loop spans 16 amino acids. V was trimmed by 4 bases and J by 0 bases, leaving 14 bases between them. CDR1 LNHDA and CDR2 SQIVND come from the germline V gene (reference sequence). CDR3 sequence (DNA): TGTGCCAGTAGTAGTCTCCCGTTGGCTAGCACAGATACGCAGTATTTT. The encoded protein is CASSSLPLASTDTQYF. Combining the CDR3 with reference TRBV19 and TRBJ2-3 gives the whole variable domain DGGITQSPKYLFRKEGQNVTLSCEQNLNHDAMYWYRQDPGQGLRLIYYSQIVNDFQKGDIAEGYSVSREKKESFPLTVTSAQKNPTAFYLCASSSLPLASTDTQYFGPGTRLTVL.

The gene calls are TRBV4-3 and TRBJ1-1; 8 bases align to TRBD1. The junction had 3 bases not matched to a gene; V was cut back by 1 base and J by 2 bases. Germline values: CDR1 LGHNA, CDR2 YSLEER. The CDR3 length is 15 residues. The CDR3 DNA reads TGCGCCAGCAGCCAAGTTCAGGGGGCAAACACTGAAGCTTTCTTT. Protein sequence: CASSQVQGANTEAFF.

The J gene is TRBJ1-1, the V gene TRBV11-2; D is possibly TRBD1 (5 bases). The CDR3 is 15 amino acids. V was cut by 5 bases and J by 1 base, with 14 bases left in between. Germline lookup yields CDR1 SGHAT and CDR2 FQNNGV. The CDR3, as DNA: TGTGCCAGCAGCGCCCTAGGCCAGGGGAACACTGAAGCTTTCTTT. It yields the protein CASSALGQGNTEAFF.

With regard to this clone: Other DNA sequences within the sample encode an identical CDR3. J is TRBJ1-2 and V is TRBV10-1; TRBD1 matches at 7 bases. Germline CDR1 reads WNHNN; CDR2 reads SYGVQD (reference sequence). The V gene end was trimmed by 7 bases and the J gene end by 1 base; junction bases not matched to a gene: 12. The CDR3 is made up of 16 amino acids. The CDR3 DNA sequence: TGCGCCAGCAACTGGGATAGGGGGCCCCTTAACTATGGCTACACCTTC. It is translated as CASNWDRGPLNYGYTF.

Comment on this clone: Other DNA sequences of this sample code for an identical CDR3. The J gene is TRBJ2-2, the V gene TRBV19; D is perhaps TRBD1 (6 bases). CDR1 LNHDA and CDR2 SQIVND come from the germline V gene (reference sequence). V lost 6 bases to trimming and J lost 5 bases, with 13 bases between them. This CDR3 contains 14 residues. CDR3 loop: CASSQAGDTGELFF. CDR3 DNA: TGTGCCAGTAGCCAGGCAGGGGATACCGGGGAGCTGTTTTTT.